Shown below are 20 T cell receptor beta chains from a single sample sequenced in a study of shared clonotypes between healthy human individuals. Some clones are missing from TCRdb's copy, which holds only in-frame ones; the method was immunoSEQ multiplex PCR. The sample lists about 680,000 clones, around 73% seen once, with 1.5% to 2% in the top ten. Sample: memory CD4+ T cells sorted from blood. The subset: CD45RA-negative fraction. The receptors derive from a woman in her 30s in good health.

This clone has only a few counts. This sequence joins TRBV5-6 and TRBJ1-3, with 8 bases lining up with TRBD1. In germline, CDR1 is SGHDT, CDR2 YYEEEE. The V and J ends lost 0 bases and 2 bases, in that order; junction bases with no gene match: 7. The CDR3 has 17 residues. CDR3 sequence reads: CASSLVAGGSPGNTIYF. In nucleotides, the CDR3 is TGTGCCAGCAGCTTGGTTGCAGGGGGCTCCCCTGGAAACACCATATATTTT.

The rearrangement uses TRBV4-1 and TRBJ2-5, with 7 bases lining up with TRBD1. Germline lookup yields CDR1 MGHRA and CDR2 YSYEKL. The CDR3 loop spans 14 amino acids. The V and J ends lost 1 base and 5 bases, in that order; junction bases with no gene match: 4. The CDR3 is CASSQGDRVETQYF. CDR3 bases: TGCGCCAGCAGCCAAGGTGACAGGGTGGAGACCCAGTACTTC.

On this clone: This specimen includes other DNA sequences encoding the same CDR3. The chain is built from TRBV2 and TRBJ1-2; D is perhaps TRBD1 (6 bases). The CDR3 has 14 amino acids. V was pared by 3 bases and J by 2 bases, with 10 bases between. Germline values: CDR1 SNHLY, CDR2 FYNNEI. The CDR3 nucleotides are TGTGCCAGCAGTGAGAGGGGGACCAACTATGGCTACACCTTC. This sequence encodes CASSERGTNYGYTF.

The chain recombines TRBV9 with TRBJ2-7; the match to TRBD1 covers 10 bases. This CDR3 has 15 amino acids. The ends lost 0 bases at V and 7 bases at J; junction bases unmatched: 7. In germline, CDR1 is SGDLS, CDR2 YYNGEE. The CDR3 nucleotides read TGTGCCAGCAGCGTAGAAGGGACAGGGGACGGGGAGCAGTACTTC. Protein sequence: CASSVEGTGDGEQYF.

V and J are TRBV7-9 and TRBJ2-7; D is perhaps TRBD1 (6 bases). CDR3 length: 15 residues. Germline assignment: CDR1 SEHNR and CDR2 FQNEAQ (reference sequence). Trimming stripped 5 bases from V and 9 bases from J, with 23 bases between. The chain's CDR3 is CASSSVGDTKVVQYF. The CDR3 DNA follows: TGTGCCAGCAGCAGCGTTGGGGACACCAAGGTCGTGCAGTACTTC.

V gene TRBV30 combines with J gene TRBJ2-5, with unresolved D. This CDR3 has 15 amino acids. Trimming cost V 3 bases and J 9 bases, with 23 bases left between them. From germline, CDR1 is GTSNPN and CDR2 SVGIG (reference sequence). The CDR3 loop is CAWSHPRWEGRAQYF. DNA for the CDR3: TGTGCCTGGAGCCACCCACGGTGGGAAGGAAGGGCCCAGTACTTC.

The rearrangement joins TRBV28 to TRBJ2-7; 7 nucleotides match TRBD2. V was clipped by 8 bases and J by 0 bases; unmatched bases: 4. This CDR3 spans 13 amino acids. From germline, CDR1 is MDHEN and CDR2 SYDVKM. The CDR3 DNA reads as TGTGCCAGCCTGGGCGGGGGCTCCTACGAGCAGTACTTC. Its translation: CASLGGGSYEQYF.

There are a few counts of this clone. In nucleotides, the CDR3 is TGTGCCAGCAGCAACCCGGGTGGGGAGCTGTTTTTT. Translation: CASSNPGGELFF. The chain couples TRBV9 to TRBJ2-2; D is ambiguous. Per the germline V gene, CDR1 is SGDLS and CDR2 is YYNGEE. V was trimmed by 4 bases and J by 8 bases, leaving 9 bases between them. The CDR3 is 12 residues long.

The DNA of the CDR3 is TGTGCCAGCAGTCGGGGGGGGGATGGGAGTCAGTTCTTC. Its protein product is CASSRGGDGSQFF. The chain combines TRBV6-6 with TRBJ2-1, with 8 positions matching TRBD2. V shed 5 bases, J shed 13 bases, and the junction held 10 bases outside the gene matches. This CDR3 comprises 13 residues. In germline, CDR1 is MNHNY, CDR2 SVGAGI (reference sequence).

Details on this clone: A read error may produce the germline difference seen at one junction end. The chain is built from TRBV10-2 and TRBJ2-5, with 8 nucleotides matching TRBD2. The CDR3 covers 16 residues. Germline V CDR1 and CDR2: WSHSY, SAAADI. The CDR3 region is CASRESGSYYQETQYF. In nucleotides, the CDR3 is TGCGCCAGCCGTGAAAGCGGGAGCTATTACCAAGAGACCCAGTACTTC.

A single count supports this clone. V and J are TRBV27 and TRBJ2-7; TRBD1 is a possible D gene (5 bases). Germline V gives CDR1 MNHEY, CDR2 SMNVEV (reference sequence). V was clipped by 2 bases and J by 3 bases, with 8 bases between them. This CDR3 contains 13 residues. The CDR3, as DNA: TGTGCCAGCAGTTTAGACAGAGGCTACGAGCAGTACTTC. It translates to CASSLDRGYEQYF.

The V and J genes are TRBV28 and TRBJ2-7, with TRBD2 matching 7 bases. V lost 7 bases, J lost 7 bases, and 10 bases stayed unmatched. CDR1 MDHEN and CDR2 SYDVKM come from the germline V gene. The CDR3 covers 13 residues. CDR3 sequence (DNA): TGTGCCAGCACCCCGGCGGGGGTCGGTGAGCAGTACTTC. This translates into CASTPAGVGEQYF.

The V gene is TRBV4-1, the J gene TRBJ2-6; no clear D gene. Germline-derived CDR1 and CDR2 are MGHRA and YSYEKL. This CDR3 has 20 amino acids. Trimming removed 3 bases at V and 0 bases at J, with 21 bases between. The CDR3 nucleotides read TGCGCCAGCAGCCACCCCCGTTCGCCAGGAAAAGTCTCTGGGGCCAACGTCCTGACTTTC. Translated, it gives CASSHPRSPGKVSGANVLTF.

This clone was found many times. The chain employs TRBV19 and TRBJ2-7; 12 nucleotides line up with TRBD2. Germline-derived CDR1 and CDR2 are LNHDA and SQIVND (reference sequence). Trimming at V came to 5 bases and at J to 4 bases, leaving 6 bases not matched to a gene. The CDR3 spans 15 residues. CDR3 loop: CASSQLAGGAYEQYF. The CDR3 DNA reads TGTGCCAGTAGTCAACTAGCGGGAGGAGCTTACGAGCAGTACTTC.

The rearrangement uses TRBV5-1 and TRBJ2-2; 12 nucleotides agree with TRBD2. V lost 4 bases, J lost 7 bases, and 8 bases stayed unmatched. Germline V CDR1 and CDR2: SGHRS, YFSETQ. The CDR3 totals 16 residues. DNA of the CDR3: TGCGCCAGCAGCGTCCTAGCGGGAGGGAGTGTCGGGGAGCTGTTTTTT. It specifies CASSVLAGGSVGELFF.

The chain couples TRBV5-1 to TRBJ2-1; 13 bases align to TRBD2. The CDR3 spans 16 residues. J gave up 5 bases and V 3 bases, and 5 bases lay outside the gene matches. Germline V gene sequence: CDR1 SGHRS, CDR2 YFSETQ. CDR3 DNA: TGCGCCAGCAGCTCTCCCGGGACTAGCGGGGACAATGAGCAGTTCTTC. Protein: CASSSPGTSGDNEQFF.

The rearrangement uses TRBV11-2 and TRBJ2-3, with a weak D call TRBD1 (5 bases). CDR1 SGHAT and CDR2 FQNNGV come from the germline V gene. Between the trimmed V and J ends, which lost 4 bases and 1 base, there was a span of 9 bases. The CDR3 contains 14 residues. The CDR3 protein is CASSSSTGTDTQYF. In DNA form, the CDR3 reads TGTGCCAGCAGCTCCTCGACAGGCACAGATACGCAGTATTTT.

The chain recombines TRBV29-1 with TRBJ2-1, with 11 bases lining up with TRBD2. The germline V gene has CDR1 SQVTM and CDR2 ANQGSEA. The CDR3 has 16 residues. V dropped 4 bases and J dropped 0; count of bases not matched to a gene: 5. CDR3 region: CSVARLAGSSYNEQFF. The CDR3 bases are TGCAGCGTTGCCCGACTAGCGGGGAGCTCCTACAATGAGCAGTTCTTC.

The chain is built from TRBV28 and TRBJ1-5, with 8 bases that match TRBD1. The CDR3 is 15 residues long. V lost 2 bases and J lost 4; bases outside the gene matches: 4. Germline V lookup: CDR1 MDHEN, CDR2 SYDVKM. CDR3 sequence reads: CASSLTRGLNQPQHF. CDR3 nucleotides: TGTGCCAGCAGTTTAACCAGGGGGCTAAATCAGCCCCAGCATTTT.

For this clone: Other DNA sequences of this sample code for an identical CDR3. This chain joins TRBV5-1 and TRBJ1-1, with D possibly being TRBD1 (6 bases). Trimming pared 0 bases from V and 2 bases from J, leaving 11 bases between. The CDR3 is 15 residues long. CDR1 is SGHRS, CDR2 YFSETQ, per germline. CDR3 sequence: CASSLASDRNTEAFF. CDR3 nucleotides: TGCGCCAGCAGCTTGGCCTCGGACAGAAACACTGAAGCTTTCTTT.